This T cell receptor (beta chain) is drawn from a study of early T cells in non-severe SARS-CoV-2 infection. This clonotype has ten or more counts. In germline, CDR1 is SGHAT, CDR2 FQNNGV. Losses at the gene ends were 7 bases for V and 4 bases for J; bases not matched to a gene: 4. This CDR3 region has 15 residues. TCRdb re-called the 5' RACE reads with MiXCR, one entry per CDR3 protein. The sample shows about 66,000 distinct CDR3 sequences, approximately 8.3% of them seen only once. What was sequenced was whole blood. The gene calls are TRBV11-2 and TRBJ2-2; 12 positions match TRBD1. This clonotype was sampled from an adult who was a healthcare worker with PCR-confirmed SARS-CoV-2 infection or an uninfected control (not recorded which). Here the CDR3 DNA reads TGTGCCAGCAAGCCGGGACAGGGGGCCACCGGGGAGCTGTTTTTT. This translates into CASKPGQGATGELFF.